The entry below describes one TCR beta chain. Compared with germline, one end of the junction differs, possibly owing to a read error. Replicate PCRs for sorted subsets used about 200 ng DNA; this equaled some 30,000 T cell genomes. Data came from immunoSEQ multiplex PCR; TCRdb stores just in-frame clones and leaves some out. The data contain a few million clones, approximately 90% of them singletons. These data originate in a study of shared clonotypes between healthy human individuals. Study in general: A couple of women and a few men aged 18 to 49 made up the donors.

Germline V gene sequence: CDR1 KGHSH, CDR2 LQKENI. The CDR3 runs to 16 residues. The clonotype comes from a man younger than 35 in good health. The chain uses TRBV18 and TRBJ2-1; D may correspond to TRBD1 or TRBD2 (5 bases each). The sample was naive CD4+ T cells sorted from blood. The subset here: CD45RA+ positively selected. CDR3 loop: CASSPLGTVSYNEQFF. The CDR3 DNA follows: TGTGCCAGCTCCCCACTGGGGACCGTCTCCTACAATGAGCAGTTCTTC.